Below, 11 T cell receptor beta chains from the same sample are listed, as sequenced in a study of Graves' ophthalmopathy and Graves' hyperthyroidism. RNA transcripts were the template, and TCR beta CDR3 regions were amplified from them. A first-round RT-PCR used HTBI primers, followed by a second-round multiplex PCR. One entry per CDR3 protein, called by TCRdb with MiXCR from the multiplex PCR reads. Among 300,000 to 450,000 distinct CDR3 sequences, 17% were seen once, and the ten largest hold 2% to 2.5%. Sequencing was carried out using peripheral blood. The receptors come from an adult woman with stable Graves' hyperthyroidism.

This clonotype was observed at least ten times. The chain carries TRBV27 and TRBJ2-7; D tentatively fits TRBD1 or TRBD2 (5 bases each). Germline CDR1 and CDR2: MNHEY and SMNVEV (reference sequence). The CDR3 runs to 11 residues. V was cut by 4 bases and J by 6 bases, with 7 bases left in between. The CDR3 protein is CASSSGLEQYF. The CDR3 coding sequence is TGTGCCAGCAGTTCGGGGCTCGAGCAGTACTTC.

This clonotype was picked up many times. The V gene is TRBV4-2, the J gene TRBJ2-5; 9 bases align to TRBD1. The CDR3 spans 14 residues. CDR1 is LGHNA and CDR2 is YNFKEQ in the germline V gene. The ends lost 3 bases at V and 4 bases at J; junction bases unmatched: 3. This chain's CDR3 is CASSQGQGRETQYF. The CDR3 bases are TGTGCCAGCAGCCAGGGACAGGGAAGAGAGACCCAGTACTTC.

In this sample, this clonotype turned up many times. V is TRBV9 and J is TRBJ1-5; D not certain. The CDR3 has 15 amino acids. The germline CDR1 and CDR2 sequences are SGDLS and YYNGEE. Trimming stripped 7 bases from V and 5 bases from J, with 19 bases between. Here the CDR3 DNA reads TGTGCCAGCCCACCCGCAGAAGCATTAGATCAGCCCCAGCATTTT. It codes for CASPPAEALDQPQHF.

This clonotype was recorded many times. The chain employs TRBV27 and TRBJ2-7; 8 positions match TRBD1. The CDR3 has 14 residues. Germline V gene lookup returns CDR1 MNHEY and CDR2 SMNVEV (reference sequence). V lost 3 bases, J lost 4 bases, and 5 bases stayed unmatched. CDR3 loop: CASSFGQGGYEQYF. In nucleotides, the CDR3 is TGTGCCAGCAGTTTTGGACAGGGTGGTTACGAGCAGTACTTC.

This clonotype was recorded many times. The chain's CDR3 is CASSTEVYGYTF. Here the CDR3 DNA reads TGTGCCAGCAGCACAGAAGTCTATGGCTACACCTTC. The chain links TRBV12-3 or TRBV12-4 to TRBJ1-2; no definite D call. Trimming took 6 bases from V and 4 from J, leaving 9 bases between them. This CDR3 has 12 residues.

This clonotype was detected many times. The chain has TRBV5-1 and TRBJ2-2, with D maybe TRBD1 (6 bases). V lost 4 bases and J lost 0, with 10 bases in between. CDR3 length: 15 amino acids. In germline, CDR1 is SGHRS, CDR2 YFSETQ. DNA for the CDR3: TGCGCCAGCAGCCGGGACATCGCGAACACCGGGGAGCTGTTTTTT. It specifies CASSRDIANTGELFF.

Only a few counts were recorded for this clonotype. CDR3 sequence: CSAREYEQYF. The DNA for the CDR3 is TGCAGTGCTAGAGAGTACGAGCAGTACTTC. The chain recombines TRBV20-1 with TRBJ2-7; no definite D call. Germline CDR1 is DFQATT and CDR2 is SNEGSKA (reference sequence). V dropped 0 bases and J dropped 4 bases, with 1 base sitting between them. The CDR3 totals 10 residues.

This clonotype was observed many times. A read error may be the cause here, since a much bigger clone is one base away. This chain links TRBV7-2 with TRBJ2-5, with D perhaps TRBD1 or TRBD2 (7 bases each). Germline V lookup: CDR1 SGHTA, CDR2 FQGNSA. The CDR3 sequence is 16 residues long. The CDR3 sequence is CASSLQTGRVQETKYF. The CDR3 DNA is TGTGCCAGCAGCCTGCAGACAGGGAGGGTCCAAGAGACCAAGTACTTC. Supplemented by reference TRBV7-2 and TRBJ2-5, the full variable domain reads GAGVSQSPSNKVTEKGKDVELRCDPISGHTALYWYRQSLGQGLEFLIYFQGNSAPDKSGLPSDRFSAERTGGSVSTLTIQRTQQEDSAVYLCASSLQTGRVQETKYFGPGTRLLVL.

The table lists this clonotype with many counts. The rearrangement uses TRBV28 and TRBJ1-2, with D perhaps TRBD1 (5 bases). Germline-derived CDR1 and CDR2 are MDHEN and SYDVKM. The CDR3 totals 12 residues. The germline V and J ends were trimmed by 5 bases and 7 bases, with 11 bases remaining between them. CDR3 loop: CASSPTVRGYTF. CDR3 nucleotide sequence: TGTGCCAGCAGTCCGACAGTTCGTGGCTACACCTTC.

This clonotype was detected many times. The V gene is TRBV6-2 or TRBV6-3, the J gene TRBJ2-7; 7 nucleotides align to TRBD2. Germline trimming cut 5 bases from V and 0 bases from J; bases unmatched to any gene: 4. Germline V lookup: CDR1 MNHEY, CDR2 SVGEGT. This CDR3 contains 14 residues. The CDR3 DNA follows: TGTGCCAGCAGTCCAGCGGGGAGCTCCTACGAGCAGTACTTC. Its translation is CASSPAGSSYEQYF.

This clonotype was found many times. This rearrangement joins TRBV6-1 to TRBJ1-6, with 7 bases aligning to TRBD1. This CDR3 contains 15 residues. J gave up 7 bases and V 6 bases, and 9 bases lay outside the gene matches. CDR1 MNHNS and CDR2 SASEGT come from the germline V gene. The CDR3 loop reads CASSKQGSENSPLHF. CDR3 DNA: TGTGCCAGCAGCAAACAGGGGAGTGAGAATTCACCCCTCCACTTT.